The subject of this entry is one TCR beta chain. The junction and the germline gene differ at one end; a read error may be behind it. This entry belongs to a study of blood T cell repertoires in COVID-19. At the level of the study: In each case, the material was cDNA or gDNA derived from T cells, B-cell-depleted T cells, or PBMCs.

Germline values: CDR1 SSHAT, CDR2 FNYEAQ (reference sequence). CDR3 length: 16 residues. Data came from immunoSEQ multiplex PCR; TCRdb stores just in-frame clones and leaves some out. The table has approximately 200,000 clones, roughly 90% seen once. Adults between roughly 18 and 89 years of age took part from some 25 US areas. Participant-reported clinical history was the basis for cohort assignment. The V gene is TRBV7-7, the J gene TRBJ2-3; 16 bases match TRBD2. This TCR derives from a woman aged 25 to 39 who had been exposed to COVID-19. Sequenced sample: PBMCs or T cells enriched from blood (not recorded which). The CDR3 loop is CASSPGLAGGPDTQYF. The CDR3 DNA is TGTGCTAGCAGCCCGGGACTAGCGGGGGGGCCAGATACGCAGTATTTT. Full variable domain (outside the CDR3, taken from reference TRBV7-7 and TRBJ2-3): GAGVSQSPRYKVTKRGQDVTLRCDPISSHATLYWYQQALGQGPEFLTYFNYEAQPDKSGLPSDRFSAERPEGSISTLTIQRTEQRDSAMYRCASSPGLAGGPDTQYFGPGTRLTVL.